A selection of T cell receptor beta chains follows, all from one sample in a study of cytomegalovirus exposure and HLA in healthy donors. Produced via immunoSEQ multiplex PCR; TCRdb's table is partial and in-frame only. The sample has some 160,000 clones, 78% seen once. The specimen sequenced was PBMCs. All receptors derive from a male donor in good health and CMV-seronegative. Both conserved end residues are part of each CDR3. A D gene is named only where the DNA matches it firmly. The listing skips clone size in some rows; elsewhere it reads once, few, many or a size class.

>-|TRBV6-6|-|TRBJ1-2
TGTGCCAGCAGTTACTCTACAGGCGCCTATGGCTACACCTTC
CASSYSTGAYGYTF
>-|TRBV27|-|TRBJ2-3
TGTGCCAGCAGCGGACTAGGGGGAACGCAGTATTTT
CASSGLGGTQYF
>TRBD2|TRBV7-9|-|TRBJ2-1
TGTGCCAGCAGCTTACCCCCTCGCCTAGCGGGGAATGGGAATGAGCAGTTCTTC
CASSLPPRLAGNGNEQFF
>TRBD1|TRBV20-1|-|TRBJ2-7
TGCAGTGCCGCATACAGGGGCGAGCAGTACTTC
CSAAYRGEQYF
>-|TRBV6-6|-|TRBJ1-6
TGTGCCAGCAGTTACTCGGCAGGGGCGATGAATTCACCCCTCCACTTT
CASSYSAGAMNSPLHF
>TRBD1|TRBV10-3|-|TRBJ2-5
TGTGCCATGGGGACAGGGGGACATTCCGGGGAAACCCAGTACTTC
CAMGTGGHSGETQYF
>-|TRBV21-1|-|TRBJ2-1
TGTGCCAGCCGGAACAGACACAATGAGCAGTTCTTC
CASRNRHNEQFF
>TRBD1|TRBV6-6|-|TRBJ2-2
TGTGCCAGCAGCGGGGGACAGGGATCCACCGGGGAGCTGTTTTTT
CASSGGQGSTGELFF
>-|TRBV19|-|TRBJ2-3
TGTGCCAGTAGTATTGGTCGCGGGAAACCCACAGATACGCAGTATTTT
CASSIGRGKPTDTQYF
>-|TRBV12-2|-|TRBJ2-7
TGTGCAAGTCGCCTTCCGGCAGGGAGGTACGAGCAGTACTTC
CASRLPAGRYEQYF
>TRBD1|TRBV7-9|once|TRBJ1-1
TGTGCCAGCAGCGGGACAGGGGGCAAAGCTTTCTTT
CASSGTGGKAFF
>-|TRBV10-3|-|TRBJ2-1
TGTGCCATCAGTGAGTCCAGTGAGCAGTTCTTC
CAISESSEQFF
>-|TRBV6-5|-|TRBJ2-7
TGTGCCAGCACCTCCCAGCATGGGGGCCGGTACGAGCAGTACTTC
CASTSQHGGRYEQYF
>TRBD1|TRBV4-3|-|TRBJ2-7
TGCGCCAGCAGCCGGTCGGACAGGGGCTACGAGCAGTACTTC
CASSRSDRGYEQYF
>-|TRBV6-6|few|TRBJ1-2
TGTGCCAGCAGCGATACAGGAGCCGGCTACACCTTC
CASSDTGAGYTF
>TRBD1|TRBV7-9|-|TRBJ1-4
TGTGCCAGCAGTCAGGACAGGGGGAATGAAAAACTGTTTTTT
CASSQDRGNEKLFF
>-|TRBV25-1|-|TRBJ1-3
TGTGCCAGCAGTGAATCGGGGGGTCCGGGAGGAAACACCATATATTTT
CASSESGGPGGNTIYF
>TRBD1|TRBV7-2|-|TRBJ1-1
TGTGCCAGCAGCTTAGGTCCGACAGGGTTAGTTGGCACTGAAGCTTTCTTT
CASSLGPTGLVGTEAFF
>-|TRBV6-5|-|TRBJ1-1
TGTGCCAGCAGTTACTCGGCAGGGGCTGAAGCTTTCTTT
CASSYSAGAEAFF
>TRBD1|TRBV2|-|TRBJ2-3
TGTGCCAGCATCCCACGGCGGGACAGGGGTACAGATACGCAGTATTTT
CASIPRRDRGTDTQYF
>-|TRBV5-1|-|TRBJ2-2
TGCGCCAGCAGCACCCAGGGCGCCGGGGAGCTGTTTTTT
CASSTQGAGELFF
>-|TRBV9|-|TRBJ2-3
TGTGCCAGCAGCGTTCGACAGGGAGGAGATACGCAGTATTTT
CASSVRQGGDTQYF
>-|TRBV4-3|few|TRBJ1-2
TGCGCCAGCAGCCAAGATCCCCCCCGGGTAGTGGGTAATAACTATGGCTACACCTTC
CASSQDPPRVVGNNYGYTF
>-|TRBV9|-|TRBJ2-1
TGTGCCAGCAGCGTAGCAGTCTACAATGAGCAGTTCTTC
CASSVAVYNEQFF
>-|TRBV4-2|-|TRBJ1-2
TGTGCCAGCAGCCAAGCCCCCACAGGCTCAAACTATGGCTACACCTTC
CASSQAPTGSNYGYTF
>TRBD1|TRBV7-3|-|TRBJ1-1
TGTGCCAGCAGCCGGGACAGGGCCACTGAAGCTTTCTTT
CASSRDRATEAFF
>-|TRBV2|-|TRBJ2-1
TGTGCCAGCACCTCCGGGACTTACTACAATGAGCAGTTCTTC
CASTSGTYYNEQFF
>TRBD2|TRBV18|-|TRBJ2-1
TGTGCCAGCTCACAAACTAGCGGGAGGAACAATGAGCAGTTCTTC
CASSQTSGRNNEQFF
>-|TRBV9|once|TRBJ1-2
TGTGCCAGCACCCTCGGGGGGCAGGATGGCTACACCTTC
CASTLGGQDGYTF
>-|TRBV4-1|-|TRBJ1-5
TGCGCCAGCAGCCAAGCACAGAATCAGCCCCAGCATTTT
CASSQAQNQPQHF
>TRBD2|TRBV7-9|-|TRBJ2-7
TGTGCCAGCAGCTCGGGAGGGGCCGAGCAGTACTTC
CASSSGGAEQYF
>-|TRBV21-1|-|TRBJ2-5
TGTGCCAGCAGCAAACTTGGGACAGGGGTTGGAGAGACCCAGTACTTC
CASSKLGTGVGETQYF
>TRBD1|TRBV11-2|few|TRBJ2-7
TGTGCCAGCAGCACGGACAGGCGCCACGAGCAGTACTTC
CASSTDRRHEQYF
>-|TRBV30|-|TRBJ1-1
TGTGCCTGGTCGAGGATCGGGAACACTGAAGCTTTCTTT
CAWSRIGNTEAFF
>-|TRBV6-1|-|TRBJ2-7
TGTGCCAGCAAAGGAGAATACGAGCAGTACTTC
CASKGEYEQYF
>-|TRBV6-5|-|TRBJ1-1
TGTGCCAGCACCCCGGCGACACCTAACACTGAAGCTTTCTTT
CASTPATPNTEAFF
>TRBD1|TRBV27|few|TRBJ1-6
TGTGCCAGCAGGCCTCAGGGGGGCAGAGGAAAAGGGACACCCCTCCACTTT
CASRPQGGRGKGTPLHF
>TRBD1|TRBV18|once|TRBJ1-4
TGTGCCAGCTCACCCCGGACAGGGGGCAATGAAAAACTGTTTTTT
CASSPRTGGNEKLFF
>-|TRBV29-1|few|TRBJ2-2
TGCAGCGTTGGGAGGGGTGCCGGGGAGCTGTTTTTT
CSVGRGAGELFF
>TRBD1|TRBV28|-|TRBJ1-1
TGTGCCAGCAGTGTTCGACAGGGGGGGAACACTGAAGCTTTCTTT
CASSVRQGGNTEAFF
>-|TRBV2|-|TRBJ2-7
TGTGCCAGCAGTGAACCGGGAAGGTACTACGAGCAGTACTTC
CASSEPGRYYEQYF
>TRBD2|TRBV5-4|once|TRBJ2-1
TGTGCCAGCAGTCCAGCCGGGACTAGAGGGTACAATGAGCAGTTCTTC
CASSPAGTRGYNEQFF
>-|TRBV6-6|few|TRBJ1-5
TGTGCCAGCAGTTCACCCAGGGATCAGCCCCAGCATTTT
CASSSPRDQPQHF
>TRBD2|TRBV7-3|-|TRBJ2-1
TGTGCCAGCAGCCCGGGACTAGACAATGAGCAGTTCTTC
CASSPGLDNEQFF
>-|TRBV28|-|TRBJ1-2
TGTGCCAGCAGTGGAGGGTCTGACGGTTCCAAAAGCTATGGCTACACCTTC
CASSGGSDGSKSYGYTF
>-|TRBV4-1|once|TRBJ1-1
TGCGCCAGCAGCCAGGGTGAGTTGGGGGGTAAAACTGAAGCTTTCTTT
CASSQGELGGKTEAFF
>-|TRBV5-6|-|TRBJ2-1
TGTGCCAGCAGCCCCAGGGCAGGGTTGAATGAGCAGTTCTTC
CASSPRAGLNEQFF
>TRBD2|TRBV9|-|TRBJ2-7
TGTGCCAGCAGCGCGGGAGGACTAGCGGAAAACTACGAGCAGTACTTC
CASSAGGLAENYEQYF
>TRBD1|TRBV5-4|-|TRBJ1-3
TGTGCCAGCAGCTCGGGACAGAGCCTCAGAAACACCATATATTTT
CASSSGQSLRNTIYF
>-|TRBV6-4|-|TRBJ2-4
TGTGCCAGCAGGCACGGGGGTAACCTAGCCAAAAACATTCAGTACTTC
CASRHGGNLAKNIQYF
>TRBD2|TRBV7-2|-|TRBJ2-7
TGTGCCAGCAGCTCAGATTCCGGGAGGAGCTCCTACGAGCAGTACTTC
CASSSDSGRSSYEQYF
>-|TRBV9|-|TRBJ2-1
TGTGCCAGCAGCGAGTCGGCGGGGGCCCGCTTCTCCTACAATGAGCAGTTCTTC
CASSESAGARFSYNEQFF
>-|TRBV6-5|-|TRBJ1-2
TGTGCCAGCAGTTATCGGAGTTCGGATGGCTACACCTTC
CASSYRSSDGYTF
>-|TRBV6-5|-|TRBJ1-4
TGTGCCAGCCGGGGGGGCCGAGAAAAACTGTTTTTT
CASRGGREKLFF
>-|TRBV27|-|TRBJ1-1
TGTGCCAGCAGTCCCCTGACATATATGAACACTGAAGCTTTCTTT
CASSPLTYMNTEAFF
>-|TRBV14|-|TRBJ2-1
TGTGCCAGCAGCGAGAGCACTGGACAGTTCTACAATGAGCAGTTCTTC
CASSESTGQFYNEQFF
>-|TRBV7-2|-|TRBJ1-5
TGTGCCAGCAGTCTGGACACCCACAATCAGCCCCAGCATTTT
CASSLDTHNQPQHF
>TRBD1|TRBV18|-|TRBJ1-1
TGTGCCAGCTCACTCAGCGAAGTGACAGGGGCGAAGAGAACTGAAGCTTTCTTT
CASSLSEVTGAKRTEAFF